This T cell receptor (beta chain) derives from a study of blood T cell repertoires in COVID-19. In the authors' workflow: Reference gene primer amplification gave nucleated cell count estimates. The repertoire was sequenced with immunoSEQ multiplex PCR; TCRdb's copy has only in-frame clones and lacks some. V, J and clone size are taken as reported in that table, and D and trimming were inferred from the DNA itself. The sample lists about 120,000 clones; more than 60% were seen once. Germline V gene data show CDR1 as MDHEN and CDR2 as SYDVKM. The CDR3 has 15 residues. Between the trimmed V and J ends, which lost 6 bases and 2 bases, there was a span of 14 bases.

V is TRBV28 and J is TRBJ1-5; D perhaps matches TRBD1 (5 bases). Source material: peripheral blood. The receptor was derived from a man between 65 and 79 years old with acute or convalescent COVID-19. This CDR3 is CASSTRQSGNQPQHF. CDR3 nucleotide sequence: TGTGCCAGCAGCACCAGACAGTCCGGCAATCAGCCCCAGCATTTT.